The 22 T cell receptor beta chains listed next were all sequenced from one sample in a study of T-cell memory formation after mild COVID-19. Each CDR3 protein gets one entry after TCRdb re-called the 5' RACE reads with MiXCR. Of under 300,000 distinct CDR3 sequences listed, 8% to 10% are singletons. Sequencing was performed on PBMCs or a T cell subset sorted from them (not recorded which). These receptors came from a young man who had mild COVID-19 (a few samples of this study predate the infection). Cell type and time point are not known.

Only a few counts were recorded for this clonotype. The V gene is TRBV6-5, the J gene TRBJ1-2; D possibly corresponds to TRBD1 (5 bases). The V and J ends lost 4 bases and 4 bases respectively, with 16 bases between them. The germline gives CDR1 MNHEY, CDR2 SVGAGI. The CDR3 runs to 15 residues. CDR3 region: CASSSTRRGRYGYTF. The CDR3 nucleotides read TGTGCCAGCAGTTCCACCAGAAGGGGCCGCTATGGCTACACCTTC.

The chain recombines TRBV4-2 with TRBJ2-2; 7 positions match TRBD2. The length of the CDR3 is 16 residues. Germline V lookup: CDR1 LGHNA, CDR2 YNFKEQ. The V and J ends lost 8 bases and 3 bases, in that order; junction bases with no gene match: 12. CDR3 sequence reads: CASGKAGTLYTGELFF. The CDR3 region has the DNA TGTGCCAGCGGCAAAGCGGGGACGCTTTACACCGGGGAGCTGTTTTTT.

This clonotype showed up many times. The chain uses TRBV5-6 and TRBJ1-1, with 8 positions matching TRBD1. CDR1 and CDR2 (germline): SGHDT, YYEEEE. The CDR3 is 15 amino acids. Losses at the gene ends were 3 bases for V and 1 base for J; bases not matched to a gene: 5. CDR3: CASSSGDRRNTEAFF. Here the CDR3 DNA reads TGTGCCAGCAGCTCGGGGGACAGGAGGAACACTGAAGCTTTCTTT.

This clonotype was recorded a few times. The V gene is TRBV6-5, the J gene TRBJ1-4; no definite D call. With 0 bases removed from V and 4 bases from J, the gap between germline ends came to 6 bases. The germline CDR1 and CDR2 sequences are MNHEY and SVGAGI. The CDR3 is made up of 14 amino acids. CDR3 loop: CASSYSTGNEKLFF. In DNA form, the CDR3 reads TGTGCCAGCAGTTACTCGACGGGTAATGAAAAACTGTTTTTT.

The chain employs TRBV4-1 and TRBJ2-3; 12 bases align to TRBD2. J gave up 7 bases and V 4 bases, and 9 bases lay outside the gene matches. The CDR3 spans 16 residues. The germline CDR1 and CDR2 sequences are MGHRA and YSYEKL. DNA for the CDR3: TGCGCCAGCAGCCCTCTAGCGGGGGGGCCCCCATATACGCAGTATTTT. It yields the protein CASSPLAGGPPYTQYF.

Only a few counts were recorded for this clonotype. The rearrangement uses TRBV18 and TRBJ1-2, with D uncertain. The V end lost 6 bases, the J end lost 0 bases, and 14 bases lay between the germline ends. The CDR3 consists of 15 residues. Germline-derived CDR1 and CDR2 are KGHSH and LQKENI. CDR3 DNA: TGTGCCAGCTCTCCCGGACTTAGTCCTAACTATGGCTACACCTTC. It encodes CASSPGLSPNYGYTF.

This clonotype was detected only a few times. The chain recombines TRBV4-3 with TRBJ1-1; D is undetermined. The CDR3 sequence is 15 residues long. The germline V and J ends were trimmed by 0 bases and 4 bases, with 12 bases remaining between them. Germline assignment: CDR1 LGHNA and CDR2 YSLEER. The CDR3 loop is CASSQEWGYLTEAFF. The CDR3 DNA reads TGCGCCAGCAGCCAAGAGTGGGGATATCTCACTGAAGCTTTCTTT.

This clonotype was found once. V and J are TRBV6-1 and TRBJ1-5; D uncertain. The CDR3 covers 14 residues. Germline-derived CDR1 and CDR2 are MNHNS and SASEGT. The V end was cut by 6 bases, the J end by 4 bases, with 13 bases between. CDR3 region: CASSGLWGNQPQHF. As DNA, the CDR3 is TGTGCCAGCAGCGGCCTATGGGGTAATCAGCCCCAGCATTTT.

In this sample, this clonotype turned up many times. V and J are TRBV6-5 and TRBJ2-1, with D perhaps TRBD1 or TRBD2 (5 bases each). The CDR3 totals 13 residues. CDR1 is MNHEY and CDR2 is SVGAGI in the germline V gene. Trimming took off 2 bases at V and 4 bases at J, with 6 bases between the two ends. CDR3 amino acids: CASSYGGYNEQFF. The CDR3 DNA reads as TGTGCCAGCAGTTACGGGGGATACAATGAGCAGTTCTTC.

The CDR3 is CASSLGTTGAGDEQYF. The DNA of the CDR3 is TGTGCCAGCAGCTTAGGAACGACCGGGGCGGGCGACGAGCAGTACTTC. This sequence joins TRBV7-9 and TRBJ2-7; D possibly uses TRBD1 or TRBD2 (5 bases each). CDR1 is SEHNR, CDR2 FQNEAQ, per germline (reference sequence). This CDR3 contains 16 residues. V was clipped by 1 base and J by 5 bases, with 18 bases between them.

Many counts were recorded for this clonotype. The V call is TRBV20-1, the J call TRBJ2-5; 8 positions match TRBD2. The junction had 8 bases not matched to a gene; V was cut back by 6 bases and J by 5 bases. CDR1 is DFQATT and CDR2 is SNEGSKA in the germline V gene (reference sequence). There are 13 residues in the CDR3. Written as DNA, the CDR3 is TGCAGTGCCCCAGCGGGGGCGTTGGAGACCCAGTACTTC. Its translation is CSAPAGALETQYF.

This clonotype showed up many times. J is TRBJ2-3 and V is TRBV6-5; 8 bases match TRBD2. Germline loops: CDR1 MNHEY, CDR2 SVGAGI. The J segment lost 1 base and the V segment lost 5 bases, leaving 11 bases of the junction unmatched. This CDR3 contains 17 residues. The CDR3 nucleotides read TGTGCCAGCAGTCGTCCCCTGGGAGCGGGGGGCACAGATACGCAGTATTTT. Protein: CASSRPLGAGGTDTQYF.

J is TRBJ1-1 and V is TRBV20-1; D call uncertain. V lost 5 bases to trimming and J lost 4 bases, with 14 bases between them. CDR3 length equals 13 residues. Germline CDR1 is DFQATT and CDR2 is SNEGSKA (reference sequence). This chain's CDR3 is CSAYVGRGTEAFF. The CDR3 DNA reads TGCAGTGCTTACGTCGGGCGGGGCACTGAAGCTTTCTTT.

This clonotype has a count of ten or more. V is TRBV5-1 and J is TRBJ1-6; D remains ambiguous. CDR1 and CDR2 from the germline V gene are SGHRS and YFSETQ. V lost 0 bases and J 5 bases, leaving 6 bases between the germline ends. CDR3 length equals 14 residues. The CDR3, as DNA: TGCGCCAGCAGCTTGGCACCGAATAATTCACCCCTCCACTTT. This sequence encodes CASSLAPNNSPLHF.

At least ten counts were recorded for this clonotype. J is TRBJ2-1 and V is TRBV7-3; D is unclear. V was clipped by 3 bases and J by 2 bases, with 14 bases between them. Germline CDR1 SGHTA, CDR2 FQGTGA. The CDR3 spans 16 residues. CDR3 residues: CASSFRTNPPYNEQFF. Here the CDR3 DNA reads TGTGCCAGCAGCTTTAGGACGAACCCCCCCTACAATGAGCAGTTCTTC. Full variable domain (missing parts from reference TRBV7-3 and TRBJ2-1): GAGVSQTPSNKVTEKGKYVELRCDPISGHTALYWYRQSLGQGPEFLIYFQGTGAADDSGLPNDRFFAVRPEGSVSTLKIQRTERGDSAVYLCASSFRTNPPYNEQFFGPGTRLTVL.

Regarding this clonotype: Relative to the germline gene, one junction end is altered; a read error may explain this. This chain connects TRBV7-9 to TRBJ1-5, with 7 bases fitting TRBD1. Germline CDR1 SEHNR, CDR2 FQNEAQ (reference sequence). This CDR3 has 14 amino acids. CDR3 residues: CASSLGQDNQPQHF. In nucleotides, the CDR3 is TGTGCCAGCAGTTTAGGACAGGACAATCAGCCCCAGCATTTT.

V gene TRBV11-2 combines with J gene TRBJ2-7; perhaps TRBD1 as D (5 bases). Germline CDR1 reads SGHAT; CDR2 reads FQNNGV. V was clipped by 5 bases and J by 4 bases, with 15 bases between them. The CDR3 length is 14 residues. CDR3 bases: TGTGCCAGCAGCATCGCCCCAGGGAAGTACGAGCAGTACTTC. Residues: CASSIAPGKYEQYF.

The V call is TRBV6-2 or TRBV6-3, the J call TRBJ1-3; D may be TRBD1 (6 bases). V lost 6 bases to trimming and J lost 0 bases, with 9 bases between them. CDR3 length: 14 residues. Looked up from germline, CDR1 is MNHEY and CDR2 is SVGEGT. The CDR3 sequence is CASRGGDSGNTIYF. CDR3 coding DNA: TGTGCCAGCAGAGGGGGGGACTCTGGAAACACCATATATTTT.

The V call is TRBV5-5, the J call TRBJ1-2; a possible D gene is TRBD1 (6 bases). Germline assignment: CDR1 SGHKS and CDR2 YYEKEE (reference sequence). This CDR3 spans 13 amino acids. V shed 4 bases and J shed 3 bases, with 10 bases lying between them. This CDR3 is CASSPRGYYGYTF. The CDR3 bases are TGTGCCAGCAGCCCCAGGGGTTACTATGGCTACACCTTC.

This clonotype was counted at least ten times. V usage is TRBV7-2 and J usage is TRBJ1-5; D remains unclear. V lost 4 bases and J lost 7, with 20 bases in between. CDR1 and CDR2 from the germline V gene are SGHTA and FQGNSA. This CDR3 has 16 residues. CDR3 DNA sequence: TGTGCCAGCAGCTCCCAGGCGTACGGGGTTGGACAGCCCCAGCATTTT. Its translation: CASSSQAYGVGQPQHF. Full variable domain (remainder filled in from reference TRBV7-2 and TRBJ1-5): GAGVSQSPSNKVTEKGKDVELRCDPISGHTALYWYRQSLGQGLEFLIYFQGNSAPDKSGLPSDRFSAERTGGSVSTLTIQRTQQEDSAVYLCASSSQAYGVGQPQHFGDGTRLSIL.

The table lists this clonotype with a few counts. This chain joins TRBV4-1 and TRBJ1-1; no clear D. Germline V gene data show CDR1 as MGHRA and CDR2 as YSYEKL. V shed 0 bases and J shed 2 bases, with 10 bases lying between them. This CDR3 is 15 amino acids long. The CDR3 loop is CASSQEVGFNTEAFF. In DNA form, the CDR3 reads TGCGCCAGCAGCCAAGAAGTAGGATTTAACACTGAAGCTTTCTTT.

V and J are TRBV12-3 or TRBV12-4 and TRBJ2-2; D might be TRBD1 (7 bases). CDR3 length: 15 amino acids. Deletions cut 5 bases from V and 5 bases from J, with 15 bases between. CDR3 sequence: CASSPQGGNTGELFF. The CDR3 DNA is TGTGCCAGCAGTCCCCAGGGGGGAAATACCGGGGAGCTGTTTTTT.